The 11 T cell receptor beta chains presented below share a single source sample, sequenced in a study of human T cells and chemical hapten exposure. Sample time point: patch test 3, about 24 weeks after DPC sensitization. Treatment meaning: therapeutic diphenylcyclopropenone sensitization with weekly scalp DPC. TCRdb re-derived calls from the RACE reads in MiXCR, one entry per CDR3 protein. The sample holds some 52,000 distinct CDR3 sequences, about 10% seen once. The source was whole blood, collected in connection with sensitization to the hapten diphenylcyclopropenone (DPC). Receptors were obtained from a woman in her thirties or forties with alopecia areata. Some clones in this sample may be carry-over from other donors' samples.

This clonotype turned up a few times. The chain uses TRBV13 and TRBJ2-2; D uncertain. This CDR3 comprises 15 residues. CDR1 and CDR2 from the germline V gene are PRHDT and FYEKMQ (reference sequence). V shed 10 bases and J shed 1 base, with 16 bases lying between them. The DNA for the CDR3 is TGTGCCACCAGAATTAGGCTATTGAACACCGGGGAGCTGTTTTTT. Translation: CATRIRLLNTGELFF.

This clonotype was observed at least ten times. The chain combines TRBV7-6 with TRBJ1-1; the D gene is possibly TRBD1 (5 bases). Trimming cost V 2 bases and J 5 bases, with 15 bases left between them. In germline, CDR1 is SGHVS, CDR2 FNYEAQ. The CDR3 contains 15 residues. CDR3 nucleotide sequence: TGTGCCAGCAGCTTAACCGGGGGGTTAAGAACTGAAGCTTTCTTT. Protein sequence: CASSLTGGLRTEAFF. The full variable domain, completed using reference TRBV7-6 and TRBJ1-1, is GAGVSQSPRYKVTKRGQDVALRCDPISGHVSLYWYRQALGQGPEFLTYFNYEAQQDKSGLPNDRFSAERPEGSISTLTIQRTEQRDSAMYRCASSLTGGLRTEAFFGQGTRLTVV.

The chain recombines TRBV9 with TRBJ2-3; no clear D gene. Trimming left V 4 bases short and J 1 base short, with 10 bases between. The length of the CDR3 is 14 residues. CDR1 is SGDLS and CDR2 is YYNGEE in the germline V gene. DNA for the CDR3: TGTGCCAGCAGCCCGGTCCTTCGCACAGATACGCAGTATTTT. Translation gives CASSPVLRTDTQYF.

The table lists this clonotype with a few counts. The V and J genes are TRBV12-3 or TRBV12-4 and TRBJ2-1, with 7 bases lining up with TRBD1. The CDR3 runs 15 residues. V was clipped by 6 bases and J by 6 bases; unmatched bases: 11. This CDR3 is CASSPSGTAVNEQFF. The CDR3 DNA reads TGTGCCAGCAGCCCCTCCGGGACAGCGGTCAATGAGCAGTTCTTC.

The rearrangement joins TRBV2 to TRBJ1-3; D is possibly TRBD1 (6 bases). The V gene lost 5 bases and the J gene lost 9 bases, with 17 bases spanning the gap. The CDR3 runs to 14 residues. Per the germline V gene, CDR1 is SNHLY and CDR2 is FYNNEI. Here the CDR3 reads CASSLSGAMGTIYF. The CDR3 nucleotides read TGTGCCAGCAGTCTTTCAGGGGCGATGGGCACCATATATTTT.

This rearrangement joins TRBV6-2 or TRBV6-3 to TRBJ2-3, with unresolved D. V was clipped by 6 bases and J by 6 bases, with 7 bases between them. CDR1 is MNHEY and CDR2 is SVGEGT in the germline V gene. The CDR3 length is 11 residues. CDR3: CASSQHDTQYF. CDR3 DNA sequence: TGTGCCAGCAGCCAACATGATACGCAGTATTTT.

This clonotype was counted between two and nine times. CDR3: CASSLASGTVNSPLHF. CDR3 in DNA: TGTGCCAGCAGCTTGGCATCGGGGACGGTGAATTCACCCCTCCACTTT. This sequence joins TRBV5-8 and TRBJ1-6; possibly TRBD1 for D (5 bases). Germline lookup yields CDR1 SGHTS and CDR2 YDEGEE. V lost 0 bases and J lost 7, with 14 bases in between. This CDR3 is 16 amino acids long.

This clonotype was detected only a few times. The gene calls are TRBV30 and TRBJ1-3; 7 nucleotides align to TRBD1. There are 13 residues in the CDR3. CDR1 is GTSNPN, CDR2 SVGIG, per germline (reference sequence). The trim removed 5 bases at V and 2 bases at J, leaving 3 bases unmatched. As DNA, the CDR3 is TGTGCCTGGGACAGGGTGGCTGGAAACACCATATATTTT. This gives the protein CAWDRVAGNTIYF.

This sequence joins TRBV4-2 and TRBJ2-7, with D tentatively TRBD1 or TRBD2 (6 bases each). This CDR3 is 15 amino acids long. With 0 bases removed from V and 6 bases from J, the gap between germline ends came to 15 bases. CDR1 LGHNA and CDR2 YNFKEQ come from the germline V gene. For the CDR3, the DNA is TGTGCCAGCAGCCAAGATACGGGGGCCGTTTCCGAGCAGTACTTC. Translation: CASSQDTGAVSEQYF.

This clonotype was picked up a small number of times. The J gene is TRBJ2-4, the V gene TRBV7-9, with D maybe TRBD2 (7 bases). Germline lookup yields CDR1 SEHNR and CDR2 FQNEAQ (reference sequence). Deletions cut 1 base from V and 1 base from J, with 11 bases between. The CDR3 covers 16 residues. CDR3 sequence: CASSLGGGFAKNIQYF. The DNA for the CDR3 is TGTGCCAGCAGCTTAGGCGGGGGCTTTGCCAAAAACATTCAGTACTTC.

This clonotype has a count of ten or more. This chain links TRBV6-2 or TRBV6-3 with TRBJ2-7; D gene uncertain. CDR3 size: 13 residues. V was shortened by 4 bases and J by 3 bases, with 10 bases between the two germline ends. Germline V CDR1 and CDR2: MNHEY, SVGEGT. CDR3 in DNA: TGTGCCAGCAGTTCGGGCCCAGGCTACGAGCAGTACTTC. This translates into CASSSGPGYEQYF.